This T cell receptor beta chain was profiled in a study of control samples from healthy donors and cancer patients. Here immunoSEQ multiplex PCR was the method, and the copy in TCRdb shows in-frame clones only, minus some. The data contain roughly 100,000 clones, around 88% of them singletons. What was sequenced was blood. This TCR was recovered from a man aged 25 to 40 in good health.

CDR3 nucleotide sequence: TGTGCCAGCAGAGGAGACAGGGGACATCAGCCCCAGCATTTT. Its protein product is CASRGDRGHQPQHF. The J gene is TRBJ1-5, the V gene TRBV2; 8 nucleotides agree with TRBD1. The CDR3 extends over 14 amino acids. CDR1 and CDR2 from the germline V gene are SNHLY and FYNNEI. J lost 5 bases, V lost 6 bases, and 6 bases had no gene match. Complete variable domain (other parts from reference TRBV2 and TRBJ1-5): EPEVTQTPSHQVTQMGQEVILRCVPISNHLYFYWYRQILGQKVEFLVSFYNNEISEKSEIFDDQFSVERPDGSNFTLKIRSTKLEDSAMYFCASRGDRGHQPQHFGDGTRLSIL.